Listed here are 6 T cell receptor beta chains from one sample, sequenced in a study of neoadjuvant anti-PD-1 for oral cavity cancer. Profiling relied on immunoSEQ multiplex PCR, and the TCRdb table lists in-frame clones only, not all of them. The top ten clones hold over 9% of a sample with about 7,000 clones, 48% of them seen once. This material consisted of tumor tissue, taken before nivolumab (anti-PD-1) treatment. The receptor set was obtained from a person aged 35-79 years with oral cavity squamous cell carcinoma.

The CDR3 here is CASSLVRNEQYF. CDR3 DNA sequence: TGTGCCAGCAGTCTCGTACGGAACGAGCAGTACTTC. The chain recombines TRBV28 with TRBJ2-7, with D uncertain. Germline-derived CDR1 and CDR2 are MDHEN and SYDVKM. The CDR3 is 12 amino acids. Trimming stripped 5 bases from V and 5 bases from J, with 10 bases between. Combining the CDR3 with reference TRBV28 and TRBJ2-7 gives the whole variable domain DVKVTQSSRYLVKRTGEKVFLECVQDMDHENMFWYRQDPGLGLRLIYFSYDVKMKEKGDIPEGYSVSREKKERFSLILESASTNQTSMYLCASSLVRNEQYFGPGTRLTVT.

The chain carries TRBV5-1 and TRBJ2-3, with D perhaps TRBD1 (5 bases). This CDR3 region has 14 residues. The germline V and J ends were trimmed by 4 bases and 4 bases, with 13 bases remaining between them. CDR1 and CDR2 (germline): SGHRS, YFSETQ. The CDR3 DNA sequence: TGCGCCAGCAGCAAAGTAGGGGTGCCAGATACGCAGTATTTT. This encodes CASSKVGVPDTQYF.

The V and J genes are TRBV19 and TRBJ1-5; D is uncertain. V lost 1 base and J 0 bases, leaving 10 bases between the germline ends. CDR3 length: 16 residues. Germline CDR1 LNHDA, CDR2 SQIVND (reference sequence). The CDR3 is CASSIGRYYSNQPQHF. For the CDR3, the DNA is TGTGCCAGTAGTATAGGCAGGTACTATAGCAATCAGCCCCAGCATTTT.

V gene TRBV11-1 combines with J gene TRBJ2-5, with D maybe TRBD1 (5 bases). The CDR3 sequence is 14 residues long. CDR1 is SGHAT and CDR2 is FQDESV in the germline V gene (reference sequence). Trimming pared 8 bases from V and 4 bases from J, leaving 17 bases between. For the CDR3, the DNA is TGTGCCAGCTCCGAAGGCAGGGCAAGAGAGACCCAGTACTTC. Its translation: CASSEGRARETQYF.

The rearrangement joins TRBV6-4 to TRBJ1-2; D not resolved. CDR3 length: 13 amino acids. Looked up from germline, CDR1 is MRHNA and CDR2 is SNTAGT. Trimming took 2 bases from V and 8 from J, leaving 12 bases between them. The CDR3 bases are TGTGCCAGCAGTGACCCGGCCTCCCGGGGCTACACCTTC. Translated, it gives CASSDPASRGYTF.

The gene calls are TRBV6-1 and TRBJ2-7, with 7 bases lining up with TRBD2. Germline V lookup: CDR1 MNHNS, CDR2 SASEGT. V gave up 2 bases and J gave up 1 base; unmatched junction bases: 5. The CDR3 consists of 15 residues. The CDR3 here is CASSEFSSGSYEQYF. The CDR3, as DNA: TGTGCCAGCAGTGAATTCAGTAGCGGGTCCTACGAGCAGTACTTC.